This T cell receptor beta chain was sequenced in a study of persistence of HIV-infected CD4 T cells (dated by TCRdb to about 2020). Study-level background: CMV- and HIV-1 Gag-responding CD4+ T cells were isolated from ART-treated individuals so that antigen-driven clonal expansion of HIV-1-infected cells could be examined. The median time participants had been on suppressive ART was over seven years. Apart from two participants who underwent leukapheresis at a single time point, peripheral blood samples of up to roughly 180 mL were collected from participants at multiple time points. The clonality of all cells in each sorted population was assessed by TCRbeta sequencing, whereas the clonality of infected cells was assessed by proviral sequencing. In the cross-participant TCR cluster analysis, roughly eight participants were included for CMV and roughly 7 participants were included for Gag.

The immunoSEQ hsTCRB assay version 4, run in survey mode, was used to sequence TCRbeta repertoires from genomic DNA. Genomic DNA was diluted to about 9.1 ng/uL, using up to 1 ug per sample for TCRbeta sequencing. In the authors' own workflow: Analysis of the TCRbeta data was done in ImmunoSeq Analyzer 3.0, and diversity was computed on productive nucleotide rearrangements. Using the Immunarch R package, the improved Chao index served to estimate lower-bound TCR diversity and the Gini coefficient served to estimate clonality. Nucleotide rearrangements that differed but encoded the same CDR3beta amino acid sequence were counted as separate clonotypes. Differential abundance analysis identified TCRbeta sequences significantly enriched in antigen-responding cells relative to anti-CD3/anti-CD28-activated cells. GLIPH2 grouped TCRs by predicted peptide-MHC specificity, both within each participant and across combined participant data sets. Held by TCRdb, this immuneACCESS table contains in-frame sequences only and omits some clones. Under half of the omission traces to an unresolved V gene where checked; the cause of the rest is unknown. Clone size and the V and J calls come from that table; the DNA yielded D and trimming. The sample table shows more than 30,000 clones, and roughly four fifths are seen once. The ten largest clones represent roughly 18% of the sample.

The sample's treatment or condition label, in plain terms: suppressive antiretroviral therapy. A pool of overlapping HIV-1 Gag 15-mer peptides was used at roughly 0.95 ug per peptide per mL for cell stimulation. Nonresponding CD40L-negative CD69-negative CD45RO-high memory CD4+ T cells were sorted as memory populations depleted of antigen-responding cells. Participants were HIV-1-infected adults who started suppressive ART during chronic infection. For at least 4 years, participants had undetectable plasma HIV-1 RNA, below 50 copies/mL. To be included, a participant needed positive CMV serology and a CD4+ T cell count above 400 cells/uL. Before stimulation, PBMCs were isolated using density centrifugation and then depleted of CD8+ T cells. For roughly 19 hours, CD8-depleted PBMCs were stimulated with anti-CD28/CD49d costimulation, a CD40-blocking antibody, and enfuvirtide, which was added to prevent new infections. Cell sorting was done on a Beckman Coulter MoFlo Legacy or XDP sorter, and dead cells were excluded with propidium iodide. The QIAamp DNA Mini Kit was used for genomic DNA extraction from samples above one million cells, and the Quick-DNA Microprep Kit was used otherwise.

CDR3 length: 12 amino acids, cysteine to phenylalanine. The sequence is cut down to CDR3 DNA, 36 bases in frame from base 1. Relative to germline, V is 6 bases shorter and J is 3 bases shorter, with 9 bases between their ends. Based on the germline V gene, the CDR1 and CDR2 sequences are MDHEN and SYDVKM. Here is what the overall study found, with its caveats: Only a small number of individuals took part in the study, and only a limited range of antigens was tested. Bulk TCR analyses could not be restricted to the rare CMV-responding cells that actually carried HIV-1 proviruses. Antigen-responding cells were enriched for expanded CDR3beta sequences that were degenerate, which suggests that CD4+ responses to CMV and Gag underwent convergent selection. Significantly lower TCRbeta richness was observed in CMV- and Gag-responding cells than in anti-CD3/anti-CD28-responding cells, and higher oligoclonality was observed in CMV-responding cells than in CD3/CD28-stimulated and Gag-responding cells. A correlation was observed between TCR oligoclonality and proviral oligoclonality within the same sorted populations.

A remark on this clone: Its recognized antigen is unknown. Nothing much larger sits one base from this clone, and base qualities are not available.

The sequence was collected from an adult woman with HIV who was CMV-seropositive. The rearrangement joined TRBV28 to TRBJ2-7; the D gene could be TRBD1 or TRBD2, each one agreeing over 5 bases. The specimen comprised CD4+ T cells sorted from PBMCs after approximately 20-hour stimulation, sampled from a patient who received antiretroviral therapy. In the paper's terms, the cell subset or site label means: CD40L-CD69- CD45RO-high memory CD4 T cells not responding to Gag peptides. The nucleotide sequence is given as TGTGCCAGCAGCCAGGGAGACTACGAGCAGTACTTC. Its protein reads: CASSQGDYEQYF.